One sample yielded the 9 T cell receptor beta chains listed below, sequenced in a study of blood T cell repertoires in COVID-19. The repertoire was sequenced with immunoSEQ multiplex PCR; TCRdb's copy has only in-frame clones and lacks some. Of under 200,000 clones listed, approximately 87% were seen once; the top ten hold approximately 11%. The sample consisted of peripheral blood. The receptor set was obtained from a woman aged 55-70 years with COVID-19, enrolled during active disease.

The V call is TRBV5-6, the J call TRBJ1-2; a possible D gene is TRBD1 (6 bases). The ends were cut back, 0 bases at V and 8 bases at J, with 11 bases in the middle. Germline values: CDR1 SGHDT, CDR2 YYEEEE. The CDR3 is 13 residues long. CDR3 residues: CASSLGRGRGYTF. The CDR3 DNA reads TGTGCCAGCAGCTTGGGCAGGGGAAGAGGCTACACCTTC.

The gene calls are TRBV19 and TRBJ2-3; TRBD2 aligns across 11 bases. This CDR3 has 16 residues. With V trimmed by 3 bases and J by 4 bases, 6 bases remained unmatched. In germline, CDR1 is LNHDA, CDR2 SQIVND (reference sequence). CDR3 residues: CASSIFSGRAADTQYF. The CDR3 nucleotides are TGTGCCAGTAGTATCTTTAGCGGGAGGGCGGCAGATACGCAGTATTTT.

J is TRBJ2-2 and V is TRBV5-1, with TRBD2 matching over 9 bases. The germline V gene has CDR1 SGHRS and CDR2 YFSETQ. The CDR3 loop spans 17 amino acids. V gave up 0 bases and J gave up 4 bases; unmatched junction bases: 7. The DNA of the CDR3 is TGCGCCAGCAGCTTGGTGCCTAGCGGGATTCGCACCGGGGAGCTGTTTTTT. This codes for CASSLVPSGIRTGELFF.

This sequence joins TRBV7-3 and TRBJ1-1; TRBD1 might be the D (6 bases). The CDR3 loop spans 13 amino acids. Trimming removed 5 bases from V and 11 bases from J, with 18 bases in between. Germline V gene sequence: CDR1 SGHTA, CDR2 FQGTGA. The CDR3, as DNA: TGTGCCAGCAGCGCTACCCCAGGGGTCGGGGCTTTCTTT. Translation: CASSATPGVGAFF.

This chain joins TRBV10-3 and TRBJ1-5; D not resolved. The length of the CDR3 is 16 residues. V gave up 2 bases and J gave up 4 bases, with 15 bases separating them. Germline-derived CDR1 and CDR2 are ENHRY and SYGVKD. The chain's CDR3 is CAISEMGSAGNQPQHF. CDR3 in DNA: TGTGCCATCAGTGAGATGGGTTCCGCGGGAAATCAGCCCCAGCATTTT.

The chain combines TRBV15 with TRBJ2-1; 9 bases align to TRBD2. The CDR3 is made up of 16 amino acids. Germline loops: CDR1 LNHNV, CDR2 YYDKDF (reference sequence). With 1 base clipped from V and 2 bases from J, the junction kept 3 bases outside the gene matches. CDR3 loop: CATSRVAGVPYNEQFF. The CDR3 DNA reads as TGTGCCACCAGCAGAGTAGCGGGAGTCCCCTACAATGAGCAGTTCTTC.

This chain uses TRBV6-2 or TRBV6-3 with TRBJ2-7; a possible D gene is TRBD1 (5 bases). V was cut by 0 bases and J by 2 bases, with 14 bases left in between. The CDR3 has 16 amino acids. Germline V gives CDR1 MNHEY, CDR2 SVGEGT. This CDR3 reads CASSYSIRVLTYEQYF. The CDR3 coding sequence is TGTGCCAGCAGTTACTCGATCAGGGTTCTTACCTACGAGCAGTACTTC.

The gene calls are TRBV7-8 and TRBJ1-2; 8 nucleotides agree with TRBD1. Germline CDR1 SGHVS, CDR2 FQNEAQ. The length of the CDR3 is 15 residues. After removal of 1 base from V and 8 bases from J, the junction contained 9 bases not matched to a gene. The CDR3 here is CASSLGGQALRGYTF. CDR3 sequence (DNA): TGTGCCAGCAGCTTAGGGGGACAGGCCTTAAGGGGCTACACCTTC.

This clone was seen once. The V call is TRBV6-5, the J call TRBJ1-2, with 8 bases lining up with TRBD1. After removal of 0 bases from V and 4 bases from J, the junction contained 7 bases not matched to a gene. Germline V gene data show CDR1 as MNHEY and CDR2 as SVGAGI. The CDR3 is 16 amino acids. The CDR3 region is CASSYSRDRLSYGYTF. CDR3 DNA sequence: TGTGCCAGCAGTTACTCCCGGGACAGGTTGAGCTATGGCTACACCTTC.